The rows below give T cell receptor beta chains drawn from one sample of a study of blood T cell repertoires in COVID-19. Only in-frame clones appear in the TCRdb table, and some are missing; sequencing was by immunoSEQ multiplex PCR. The data contain some 200,000 clones, about 85% of them singletons. Sequencing was carried out using peripheral blood. These receptor sequences come from a man aged 50 to 59 who had recovered from COVID-19. Each CDR3 is given with its conserved first and last residue.

J: TRBJ2-1; V: TRBV11-2; CDR3: CASRPISGRVNEQFF
J: TRBJ1-6; V: TRBV28; CDR3: CASRLPRGNSPLHF
J: TRBJ2-7; V: TRBV15; CDR3: CATRGGGGYNYEQYF
J: TRBJ2-1; V: TRBV29-1; CDR3: CSAHGTVAYNEQFF
J: TRBJ2-5; V: TRBV6-5; CDR3: CASSWKGGQGYETQYF
J: TRBJ2-5; V: TRBV5-1; CDR3: CASSPGTLETQYF
J: TRBJ1-5; V: TRBV18; CDR3: CASSPGVREPQHF
J: TRBJ2-3; V: TRBV7-9; CDR3: CASSPYGQGGGTDTQYF
J: TRBJ1-6; V: TRBV5-4; CDR3: CASSTKGQGRNSPLHF
J: TRBJ2-2; V: TRBV5-1; CDR3: CASTEGLAGAGTGELFF
J: TRBJ2-7; V: TRBV5-6; CDR3: CASSLGQGAYEQYF
J: TRBJ1-5; V: TRBV28; CDR3: CASRGTGGNQPQHF
J: TRBJ1-6; V: TRBV2; CDR3: CASSMGQGRGSPLHF
J: TRBJ2-5; V: TRBV3-1/TRBV3-2; CDR3: CASSEGGLAGGAQETQYF
J: TRBJ2-5; V: TRBV5-6; CDR3: CASSSWTGAQETQYF
J: TRBJ2-7; V: TRBV12-3/TRBV12-4; CDR3: CASSFAGYEQYF
J: TRBJ2-7; V: TRBV6-1; CDR3: CASSDLLYEQYF
J: TRBJ2-4; V: TRBV18; CDR3: CASQDTPRRDIQYF
J: TRBJ1-5; V: TRBV30; CDR3: CAVQQGNRNQPQHF
J: TRBJ2-7; V: TRBV28; CDR3: CASTTGSYEQYF
J: TRBJ2-4; V: TRBV7-2; CDR3: CASSLARTSGSPEVQYF
J: TRBJ1-5; V: TRBV19; CDR3: CASSIGTGHQPQHF
J: TRBJ1-2; V: TRBV7-9; CDR3: CASSYVTGGNYGYTF
J: TRBJ2-3; V: TRBV9; CDR3: CASSVGGGRGADTQYF
J: TRBJ1-4; V: TRBV5-5; CDR3: CASSKDSRPTNEKLFF
J: TRBJ2-7; V: TRBV6-2/TRBV6-3; CDR3: CASSYFGASGGYEQYF
J: TRBJ2-3; V: TRBV7-2; CDR3: CASSIVLGLARSDTQYF
J: TRBJ2-2; V: TRBV10-2; CDR3: CASSGGRVGVAGELFF
J: TRBJ2-7; V: TRBV21-1; CDR3: CARGGQGRSEQYF
J: TRBJ1-1; V: TRBV18; CDR3: CASSPARLNTEAFF
J: TRBJ1-3; V: TRBV6-5; CDR3: CASSYSGTAGNTIYF
J: TRBJ1-2; V: TRBV29-1; CDR3: CGVRDYGYTF
J: TRBJ2-5; V: TRBV27; CDR3: CASSGLAGVGETQYF
J: TRBJ2-1; V: TRBV7-9; CDR3: CASSPRLAVYNEQFF
J: TRBJ1-1; V: TRBV28; CDR3: CASSLSAARRQGEAFF
J: TRBJ2-3; V: TRBV2; CDR3: CASSLRGSTDTQYF
J: TRBJ2-2; V: TRBV5-4; CDR3: CASRTSGRAGSSGELFF
J: TRBJ2-1; V: TRBV5-1; CDR3: CASSLDLGTTHNEQFF
J: TRBJ2-1; V: TRBV30; CDR3: CAWTGGVHEQFF
J: TRBJ2-5; V: TRBV28; CDR3: CASRWGGIETQYF
J: TRBJ2-1; V: TRBV2; CDR3: CATRDRSYNEQFF
J: TRBJ2-3; V: TRBV10-1; CDR3: CAGYRGGTDTQYF
J: TRBJ2-7; V: TRBV11-2; CDR3: CASSLGGASGTHEQYF
J: TRBJ1-2; V: TRBV7-9; CDR3: CASSLDRVDGYTF
J: TRBJ1-1; V: TRBV19; CDR3: CASTKWADGKNTEAFF
J: TRBJ2-1; V: TRBV11-2; CDR3: CASRSPGLKNNEQFF
J: TRBJ1-4; V: TRBV18; CDR3: CASSPSQRRNEKLFF
J: TRBJ1-5; V: TRBV2; CDR3: CASSANYRGSQPQHF
J: TRBJ1-6; V: TRBV6-1; CDR3: CASSEGGGTGISPLHF
J: TRBJ2-7; V: TRBV18; CDR3: CASSPPASYEQYF